This T cell receptor beta chain was retrieved from a study of shared clonotypes between healthy human individuals (dated by TCRdb to about 2020). The study in broad terms: Two women and a few men aged 18 to 49 years were included in the cohort. Per donor, three plates each were used for CD4 naive and CD4 memory, two for CD8 naive, and one for CD8 memory. To estimate repertoire size and how much clonotype sharing occurs between individuals, the study deeply sequenced the blood TCR repertoires of roughly 5 healthy adults. Different laboratories and diverse techniques were used to prepare libraries and sequence TCR repertoires, to increase sequencing depth and limit assay-specific biases. Each donor's leukapheresis produced roughly between roughly 0.85 and 9.5 billion PBMCs. General findings and caveats noted by the study authors: Rarefaction of sorted-subset datasets indicated incomplete sequencing despite the large sequencing depth. The genetic and exposure-history diversity represented was limited by the small number of donors. Compared with non-shared clonotypes, the clonotypes found in all four sorted-subset donors had higher generation probabilities. Sampling was restricted to blood, and TCR repertoires in tissues likely differ from the TCR repertoires found in blood. Estimated clonotype richness was generally larger for naive than for memory subsets. When four donors were compared, the shared fraction of clonotypes was about 5% for naive CD4, 3% to 4% for naive CD8, 2.3% for memory CD4, and roughly 0.43% for memory CD8. Based on pairwise subsampling, the degree of clonotype sharing among donors was expected to be affected by sequencing depth.

This clone was seen a few times. The clone's antigen remains unknown. Base qualities are not recorded, but no much larger clone differs from it by a single base. This specimen includes other DNA sequences encoding the same CDR3. Looking up the germline V gene yields CDR1 WSHSY and CDR2 SAAADI. The CDR3 contains 12 residues, cysteine and phenylalanine counted. Left in the record is the CDR3 DNA by itself, 36 bases read in frame from the first base. Deletion took 3 bases off V and 2 bases off J, with a span of 4 bases between the germline ends. TCR CDR3 regions were amplified from genomic DNA by multiplex PCR using the deep immunoSEQ assay. Extracted genomic DNA from each cell subset was spread evenly across all wells of several immunoSEQ 96-well plates, with each plate serving as a replicate. For sorted subsets, 150 to 250 ng genomic DNA, equal to tens of thousands of T cell genomes, was loaded into each replicate PCR. Purified libraries were quantified with a Qubit 3.0 fluorometer, sized on a Bioanalyzer 2100, and re-quantified with the KAPA Library Quantification kit. A separate single-read 150-cycle Illumina NextSeq 550 flow cell was used to sequence each immunoSEQ 96-well plate. For the original study's pipeline: The immunoSEQ output contained only junctional sequences without quality scores, so filtering could not match that applied to full-length reads. To assign V/J genes and CDR3, sequences were annotated using PyIR, a Python wrapper for IgBLAST v1.9, with IMGT germline references. Any read was removed if the V/J assignment was weak (E-value above 1e-6), the CDR3 was missing, or the read contained stop codons, out-of-frame junctions, or ambiguous translated residues. V3J clonotypes were defined as sequences sharing an identical inferred V gene, J gene, and CDR3 amino acid sequence. To compute the percentage overlap between repertoires, the number of shared unique clonotypes was divided by the size of the smaller repertoire. RTK rarefaction, the Chao1 estimator, and Recon v2.1 estimates of unobserved clonotypes were used to assess repertoire richness. Generation probabilities for all TCRbeta clonotypes obtained by the gDNA method from four donors were computed using OLGA. TCRdb's version of the immuneACCESS table is confined to in-frame rearrangements and falls short of the full clone set. An unresolved V gene accounts for under half of the shortfall where checked; the remainder is of unknown origin. V, J and clone size are taken as reported in that table, and D and trimming were inferred from the DNA itself. The sample records about 2.4 million clones, roughly nine tenths of which are singletons. More than 0.12% of the sample belongs to the ten largest clones.

Healthy HIV-negative adults with no recently reported acute infections or vaccinations were included as donors. Only Caucasian adults living in Nashville, Tennessee, USA were represented among the donors. CD4+ T cells were enriched through magnetic negative selection, after which naive cells were positively selected on CD45RA and the remaining negative fraction served as the memory subset. Blood was obtained by leukapheresis, after which PBMCs were separated by Ficoll-Histopaque density gradient centrifugation and cryopreserved in liquid nitrogen vapor phase. Analytical flow cytometry was used to check the purity and quantity of every magnetically sorted T cell population. Genomic DNA was isolated from each sorted fraction and quantified by UV absorbance on a Nanodrop 2000c.

The TCR originated in a man younger than 35 in good health. The chain joins TRBV10-2 to TRBJ2-5; the D gene cannot be resolved reliably. The sequencing input was naive CD4+ T cells sorted from blood. The sample's cell subset or site label, decoded: CD45RA+ positively selected. The CDR3 protein is CASSEQQETQYF. The DNA is as follows: TGCGCCAGCAGTGAACAGCAAGAGACCCAGTACTTC.